This T cell receptor (beta chain) was sequenced during a study of T cell changes during pregnancy in multiple sclerosis. The CDR3 extends over 17 amino acids. In germline, CDR1 is LNHNV, CDR2 YYDKDF (reference sequence). With V trimmed by 3 bases and J by 2 bases, 9 bases remained unmatched. Sequenced by immunoSEQ multiplex PCR; TCRdb stores in-frame clones only, minus some. The repertoire has approximately 44,000 clones, around 90% of them found once; the top ten carry 0.4% to 0.55%. Sequences were derived from CD4+ T cells from peripheral blood mononuclear cells, sampled in the third trimester of pregnancy. V is TRBV15 and J is TRBJ1-5, with TRBD1 identical over 8 bases. The clonotype was recovered from a female donor with multiple sclerosis, enrolled in a pregnancy study. The CDR3 loop reads CATSSAQGARGNQPQHF. The CDR3 DNA reads as TGTGCCACCAGCAGTGCCCAGGGGGCGCGAGGCAATCAGCCCCAGCATTTT.